This entry lists 17 T cell receptor beta chains sequenced from one sample in a study of tumor-infiltrating lymphocytes in primary liver carcinoma. TCR beta cDNA came from roughly 550 ng total RNA, primed with a constant-region primer. Sequencing libraries for TCR beta derived from three nested multiplex PCR rounds that used slightly modified ARM-PCR. Investigators reported that the first two PCR rounds, at 10 cycles each, used TRBV1-TRBV30 forward primers with a C-beta reverse primer. MiXCR, applied by TCRdb to the multiplex PCR reads, yields one record per CDR3 protein. The sample consists of about 120,000 distinct CDR3 sequences, less than 75% of them appearing once. The tissue used was unsorted bulk material of about 19-33 mg. RNA and DNA were co-extracted from it with the AllPrep DNA/RNA mini kit. The sample taken for sequencing was tumor-adjacent normal liver tissue. These receptors all come from a woman aged 60-75 years with primary liver carcinoma and hepatitis B virus infection.

For this clonotype: Because it lacks the conserved phenylalanine or tryptophan at the end, this CDR3 is likely a read error. DNA for the CDR3: TGTGCTAGCAGCTTTGGACTCATGAACCAGGAGACCCAGTACTTA. Its translation: CASSFGLMNQETQYL. The chain joins TRBV5-4 to TRBJ2-5; TRBD2 might be the D (5 bases). Germline CDR1 reads SGHNT; CDR2 reads YYREEE (reference sequence). This CDR3 comprises 15 residues.

The chain uses TRBV20-1 and TRBJ1-5, with D tentatively TRBD1 (6 bases). Germline V lookup: CDR1 DFQATT, CDR2 SNEGSKA (reference sequence). The CDR3 consists of 14 residues. V shed 0 bases and J shed 4 bases, with 10 bases lying between them. The CDR3 here is CSARDPRGNQPQHF. The CDR3 nucleotides are TGCAGTGCTAGAGATCCTAGGGGGAATCAGCCCCAGCATTTT.

This clonotype turned up a few times. A much larger clone differs by one base, so this may be a read error. V usage is TRBV6-5 and J usage is TRBJ1-5; no reliable D call. This CDR3 contains 14 residues. CDR1 and CDR2 from the germline V gene are MNHEY and SVGAGI. The CDR3 DNA reads TGTGCCGGCAGTTACGCTGGCAGCAATCAGCCCCAGCATTTT. It encodes CAGSYAGSNQPQHF.

The chain couples TRBV14 to TRBJ2-1, with 8 bases matching TRBD2. Germline CDR1 SGHDN, CDR2 FVKESK. The CDR3 length is 16 residues. Losses at the gene ends were 6 bases for V and 9 bases for J; bases not matched to a gene: 16. The CDR3 region is CASSLFGTSACIEQFF. The DNA for the CDR3 is TGTGCCAGCAGTCTGTTCGGGACTAGTGCGTGCATTGAGCAGTTCTTC.

The V gene is TRBV28, the J gene TRBJ2-7; a weak D match, TRBD2 (7 bases). Per germline, CDR1 MDHEN and CDR2 SYDVKM. The CDR3 is 14 residues long. Trimming left V 6 bases short and J 5 bases short, with 17 bases between. Here the CDR3 reads CASRVGGGTHEQYF. CDR3 nucleotides: TGTGCCAGCAGGGTTGGGGGGGGCACCCACGAGCAGTACTTC.

Concerning this clonotype itself: One junction end disagrees with the germline gene, perhaps due to a read error. V and J are TRBV6-1 and TRBJ2-3; TRBD2 matches at 9 bases. Germline V gives CDR1 MNHNS, CDR2 SASEGT. This CDR3 has 15 amino acids. CDR3 nucleotide sequence: TGTACCAGCAGTACCCGGGGCGGGGGGGCAGATACGCAGTATTTT. Translation: CTSSTRGGGADTQYF.

On this clonotype itself: One junction end disagrees with the germline gene, perhaps due to a read error. This sequence joins TRBV5-4 and TRBJ2-1, with D perhaps matching TRBD2 (5 bases). Germline V gene sequence: CDR1 SGHNT, CDR2 YYREEE (reference sequence). The CDR3 is 14 residues long. The chain's CDR3 is CAGSLVLAHNEQFF. The CDR3 coding sequence is TGTGCCGGCAGCTTGGTGCTAGCCCACAATGAGCAGTTCTTC.

A remark on this clonotype: The conserved final phenylalanine or tryptophan is absent from the CDR3, which likely points to a read error. Because the CDR3's place on the DNA is in doubt, the DNA is left out and the CDR3 is given as listed by TCRdb. CDR3 amino acids: CASSLLLQGDTHYY. The chain combines TRBV11-2 with TRBJ2-3; the table calls TRBD1, which could not be checked here. CDR1 and CDR2 from the germline V gene are SGHAT and FQNNGV. The CDR3 numbers 14 amino acids, ends counted.

Comment on this clonotype: One junction end disagrees with the germline gene, perhaps due to a read error. The chain employs TRBV6-6 and TRBJ2-6, with D unclear. Germline V gene sequence: CDR1 MNHNY, CDR2 SVGAGI (reference sequence). There are 13 residues in the CDR3. In nucleotides, the CDR3 is TGTGCCAGGAGTCTACCTGGGGTCAACGTCCTGACTTTC. This translates into CARSLPGVNVLTF.

This clonotype was seen just once. The J gene is TRBJ2-7, the V gene TRBV29-1; perhaps TRBD2 as D (5 bases). CDR3 length: 14 residues. Germline values: CDR1 SQVTM, CDR2 ANQGSEA. This CDR3 reads CRVAGIGRTYEQYF. The CDR3 bases are TGCAGAGTGGCTGGGATAGGGAGAACCTACGAGCAGTACTTC.

This clonotype was found a few times. Its ends do not fully match the called genes, so a read error is possible. The gene calls are TRBV30 and TRBJ1-5, with 7 positions matching TRBD1. Germline V gives CDR1 GTSNPN, CDR2 SVGIG (reference sequence). This CDR3 has 14 amino acids. CDR3 in amino acids: CVWSVGQVNQPQHF. The DNA for the CDR3 is TGTGTCTGGAGTGTCGGACAGGTCAATCAGCCCCAGCATTTT.

For the CDR3, the DNA is TGTGCCAGCAGCTCCGGGATAGGGGAGGCCTTTAGGAATTCACCCCTCCACTTT. The encoded protein is CASSSGIGEAFRNSPLHF. The chain joins TRBV7-8 to TRBJ1-6; D perhaps matches TRBD1 (5 bases). There are 18 residues in the CDR3. The ends were cut back, 4 bases at V and 7 bases at J, with 23 bases in the middle. Germline loops: CDR1 SGHVS, CDR2 FQNEAQ.

To note about this clonotype: This sequence may be a read error, since a much larger clone differs from it by one base. The chain couples TRBV11-2 to TRBJ2-3, with 12 bases that match TRBD2. In germline, CDR1 is SGHAT, CDR2 FQNNGV. There are 16 residues in the CDR3. For the CDR3, the DNA is TGTGGCAGCAGCGCGGGACTAGCGGGTATTGTTGATACGCAGTATTTT. Residues: CGSSAGLAGIVDTQYF.

As regards this clonotype: Mismatch with germline at one junction end may stem from a read error. In nucleotides, the CDR3 is TGTACCAGCAGCCGACAACAGGGAGGTAAGCAGTTCTTC. Protein product: CTSSRQQGGKQFF. The J gene is TRBJ2-1, the V gene TRBV14; D is tentatively TRBD1 or TRBD2 (6 bases each). Germline lookup yields CDR1 SGHDN and CDR2 FVKESK. The CDR3 sequence is 13 residues long.

The V and J genes are TRBV6-1 and TRBJ2-7, with 10 nucleotides matching TRBD2. The CDR3 length is 15 residues. J lost 12 bases, V lost 2 bases, and 13 bases had no gene match. The germline gives CDR1 MNHNS, CDR2 SASEGT. The CDR3 spells CASSESSGSSYEWYF. The CDR3, as DNA: TGTGCCAGCAGTGAATCTAGCGGGAGCTCCTACGAGTGGTACTTC.

This clonotype occurred a few times. The gene calls are TRBV5-1 and TRBJ2-1; 11 positions match TRBD2. The CDR3 is 18 amino acids. Germline loops: CDR1 SGHRS, CDR2 YFSETQ. Trimming removed 0 bases from V and 4 bases from J; junction bases left unmatched: 9. CDR3 bases: TGCGCCAGCAGCTTGGGACTAGCGGGATCCCGTGAGTACAATGAGCAGTTCTTC. Its protein is CASSLGLAGSREYNEQFF.

Remarks on this clonotype: Just one base apart from a much larger clone, this may be a read error. The chain has TRBV28 and TRBJ1-5; D may be TRBD1 (5 bases). The CDR3 totals 17 residues. Trimming cost V 0 bases and J 11 bases, with 23 bases left between them. Germline CDR1 MDHEN, CDR2 SYDVKM. CDR3 DNA sequence: TGTGCCAGCAGTTTATGGGGTGCCGGGCCGTCGAGACAGTCCCAGCATTTT. Translating gives CASSLWGAGPSRQSQHF.